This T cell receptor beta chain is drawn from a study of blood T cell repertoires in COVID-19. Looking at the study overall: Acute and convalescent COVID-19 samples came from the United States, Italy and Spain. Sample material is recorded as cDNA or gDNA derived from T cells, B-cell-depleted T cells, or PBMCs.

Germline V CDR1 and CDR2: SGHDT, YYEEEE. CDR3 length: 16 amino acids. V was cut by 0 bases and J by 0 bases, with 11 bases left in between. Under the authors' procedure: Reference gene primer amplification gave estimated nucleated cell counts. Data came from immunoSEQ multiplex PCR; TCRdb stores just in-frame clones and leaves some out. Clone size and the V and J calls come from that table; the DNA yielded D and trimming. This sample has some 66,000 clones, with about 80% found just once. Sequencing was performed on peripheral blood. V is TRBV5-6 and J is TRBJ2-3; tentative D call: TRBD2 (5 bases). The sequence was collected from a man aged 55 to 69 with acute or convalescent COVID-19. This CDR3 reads CASSLEAGPSTDTQYF. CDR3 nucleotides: TGTGCCAGCAGCTTGGAGGCGGGCCCGAGCACAGATACGCAGTATTTT.